The rows below give T cell receptor beta chains drawn from one sample of a study of blood T cell repertoires in COVID-19. The table came from immunoSEQ multiplex PCR; TCRdb's copy has only in-frame clones and leaves some out. This sample yields some 340,000 clones, of which approximately 90% are seen a single time; about 4% belongs to the top ten. The specimen sequenced was PBMCs or T cells enriched from blood (not recorded which). Source of these receptors: a young woman who had been exposed to COVID-19. CDR3s include the opening cysteine and the closing phenylalanine or tryptophan. The order of the fields is clone size, D gene, J gene, V gene, CDR3 DNA, CDR3 protein. D genes are given only for firm matches. The listing skips clone size in some rows; elsewhere it reads once, few, many or a size class.

clone size: -; D gene: TRBD1; J gene: TRBJ1-2; V gene: TRBV6-5; CDR3 DNA: TGTGCCAGCACCCCTTTTCAAGGGGGCAACTATGGCTACACCTTC; CDR3 protein: CASTPFQGGNYGYTF
clone size: -; D gene: -; J gene: TRBJ2-6; V gene: TRBV19; CDR3 DNA: TGTGCCAGTAGTAAGGGGTATGGGGCCAACGTCCTGACTTTC; CDR3 protein: CASSKGYGANVLTF
clone size: once; D gene: TRBD1; J gene: TRBJ2-2; V gene: TRBV28; CDR3 DNA: TGTGCCAGCAGTCCCGTATCCAGACAGGGGGCGAACACCGGGGAGCTGTTTTTT; CDR3 protein: CASSPVSRQGANTGELFF
clone size: -; D gene: TRBD1; J gene: TRBJ1-2; V gene: TRBV5-1; CDR3 DNA: TGCGCCAGCAGCTTGGGACAGGGGAGCTACACCTTC; CDR3 protein: CASSLGQGSYTF
clone size: -; D gene: TRBD2; J gene: TRBJ2-7; V gene: TRBV5-1; CDR3 DNA: TGCGCCAGCAGCCCAATTAGCGGGGGGGGAACGGAGCAGTACTTC; CDR3 protein: CASSPISGGGTEQYF
clone size: -; D gene: -; J gene: TRBJ2-2; V gene: TRBV4-3; CDR3 DNA: TGCGCCAGCAGCCAAAGGTGGAGCGGCACCGGGGAGCTGTTTTTT; CDR3 protein: CASSQRWSGTGELFF
clone size: -; D gene: -; J gene: TRBJ2-2; V gene: TRBV9; CDR3 DNA: TGTGCCAGCAGCCACCGACCGGGCGGGTGGACCGGGGAGCTGTTTTTT; CDR3 protein: CASSHRPGGWTGELFF
clone size: -; D gene: -; J gene: TRBJ2-7; V gene: TRBV5-1; CDR3 DNA: TGCGCCAGCAGCCACCTAGAGGGCCCCACCTCCTACGAGCAGTACTTC; CDR3 protein: CASSHLEGPTSYEQYF
clone size: -; D gene: -; J gene: TRBJ1-4; V gene: TRBV29-1; CDR3 DNA: TGCAGCGTTGAGAGCGGCTGGACCGGCAATGAAAAACTGTTTTTT; CDR3 protein: CSVESGWTGNEKLFF
clone size: -; D gene: TRBD1; J gene: TRBJ1-3; V gene: TRBV7-2; CDR3 DNA: TGTGCCAGCAGCTTAGTGGGACAGGGGGACACCATATATTTT; CDR3 protein: CASSLVGQGDTIYF
clone size: -; D gene: TRBD1; J gene: TRBJ1-4; V gene: TRBV5-1; CDR3 DNA: TGCGCCAGCAGCTCCAGAGGGGGCCCCGGCCTTGAAAAACTGTTTTTT; CDR3 protein: CASSSRGGPGLEKLFF
clone size: -; D gene: TRBD1; J gene: TRBJ2-7; V gene: TRBV18; CDR3 DNA: TGTGCCAGCTCACCCGGGACAGGGGGCTACGAGCAGTACTTC; CDR3 protein: CASSPGTGGYEQYF
clone size: -; D gene: -; J gene: TRBJ2-7; V gene: TRBV12-3/TRBV12-4; CDR3 DNA: TGTGCCAGCAGTTTGACGGGACTCTACGAGCAGTACTTC; CDR3 protein: CASSLTGLYEQYF
clone size: -; D gene: TRBD1; J gene: TRBJ1-1; V gene: TRBV14; CDR3 DNA: TGTGCCAGCAGCCAAGATTGGTTGCGGACAGGCACTAGAAACACTGAAGCTTTCTTT; CDR3 protein: CASSQDWLRTGTRNTEAFF
clone size: -; D gene: TRBD2; J gene: TRBJ2-7; V gene: TRBV6-5; CDR3 DNA: TGTGCCAGCAGTTACACCTCTAGCGGGGGTTACTACGAGCAGTACTTC; CDR3 protein: CASSYTSSGGYYEQYF
clone size: -; D gene: TRBD1; J gene: TRBJ2-7; V gene: TRBV30; CDR3 DNA: TGTGCCTCAACAGGGGAGAGGTACGAGCAGTACTTC; CDR3 protein: CASTGERYEQYF
clone size: -; D gene: -; J gene: TRBJ2-3; V gene: TRBV7-6; CDR3 DNA: TGTGCCAGCAGCTTAGGCCGACTAGATACTTCCACAGATACGCAGTATTTT; CDR3 protein: CASSLGRLDTSTDTQYF
clone size: -; D gene: -; J gene: TRBJ1-1; V gene: TRBV11-3; CDR3 DNA: TGTGCCAGCAGCTTGACAGTGAACACTGAAGCTTTCTTT; CDR3 protein: CASSLTVNTEAFF
clone size: -; D gene: TRBD1; J gene: TRBJ2-7; V gene: TRBV6-5; CDR3 DNA: TGTGCCAGCAGGCCAGGGGGCGAGCAGTACTTC; CDR3 protein: CASRPGGEQYF
clone size: -; D gene: TRBD1; J gene: TRBJ1-4; V gene: TRBV11-2; CDR3 DNA: TGTGCCAGCAGCACCTACAGGGGGATGGCAACTAATGAAAAACTGTTTTTT; CDR3 protein: CASSTYRGMATNEKLFF
clone size: -; D gene: -; J gene: TRBJ1-2; V gene: TRBV3-1/TRBV3-2; CDR3 DNA: TGTGCCAGCAGCCCTGAGGGCAGGAACTATGGCTACACCTTC; CDR3 protein: CASSPEGRNYGYTF
clone size: -; D gene: -; J gene: TRBJ1-1; V gene: TRBV4-1; CDR3 DNA: TGCGCCAGCAGCGGGCTGGCAGGGGAGAACACTGAAGCTTTCTTT; CDR3 protein: CASSGLAGENTEAFF
clone size: once; D gene: TRBD1; J gene: TRBJ2-3; V gene: TRBV7-6; CDR3 DNA: TGTGCCAGCAGCCCAACCGGGACAGAGACAGATACGCAGTATTTT; CDR3 protein: CASSPTGTETDTQYF
clone size: -; D gene: -; J gene: TRBJ2-5; V gene: TRBV6-6; CDR3 DNA: TGTGCCAGCAGCCTGACACTGTACCAAGAGACCCAGTACTTC; CDR3 protein: CASSLTLYQETQYF
clone size: -; D gene: TRBD1; J gene: TRBJ1-2; V gene: TRBV5-1; CDR3 DNA: TGCGCCAGCAGCTTACGGACAGGGTTCGGCTACACCTTC; CDR3 protein: CASSLRTGFGYTF
clone size: -; D gene: TRBD1; J gene: TRBJ2-1; V gene: TRBV6-5; CDR3 DNA: TGTGCCAGCAGTTACCGGACAGGGGAGAATGAGCAGTTCTTC; CDR3 protein: CASSYRTGENEQFF
clone size: -; D gene: TRBD2; J gene: TRBJ2-1; V gene: TRBV5-8; CDR3 DNA: TGTGCCAGCAGCTTGGAAGGTGGCGGGGGGGCCACCGAGCAGTTCTTC; CDR3 protein: CASSLEGGGGATEQFF
clone size: -; D gene: -; J gene: TRBJ2-3; V gene: TRBV2; CDR3 DNA: TGTGCCAGCAGACCCAGCGCGAATACGCAGTATTTT; CDR3 protein: CASRPSANTQYF
clone size: -; D gene: TRBD1; J gene: TRBJ1-2; V gene: TRBV6-6; CDR3 DNA: TGTGCCAGCAGTCCGGCCCAGGGGGCACACCGCTTCTATGGCTACACCTTC; CDR3 protein: CASSPAQGAHRFYGYTF
clone size: -; D gene: -; J gene: TRBJ2-7; V gene: TRBV5-5; CDR3 DNA: TGTGCCAGCAGCTTTCAAGGGGTTTCAAACGAGCAGTACTTC; CDR3 protein: CASSFQGVSNEQYF
clone size: few; D gene: TRBD1; J gene: TRBJ1-4; V gene: TRBV6-2/TRBV6-3; CDR3 DNA: TGTGCCAGCAGCAATTTATACAGGGGGCAGGGGGAAAAACTGTTTTTT; CDR3 protein: CASSNLYRGQGEKLFF
clone size: -; D gene: -; J gene: TRBJ1-1; V gene: TRBV10-3; CDR3 DNA: TGTGCCATCAGTGAGTCGGACAGAAACACTGAAGCTTTCTTT; CDR3 protein: CAISESDRNTEAFF
clone size: -; D gene: -; J gene: TRBJ1-2; V gene: TRBV3-1/TRBV3-2; CDR3 DNA: TGTGCCAGCAGCTTACGGACAGCTAATGGCTACACCTTC; CDR3 protein: CASSLRTANGYTF
clone size: -; D gene: -; J gene: TRBJ1-2; V gene: TRBV21-1; CDR3 DNA: TGTGCCAGCAGCACCTTAAACCGGGACAAAGCTAACTATGGCTACACCTTC; CDR3 protein: CASSTLNRDKANYGYTF
clone size: -; D gene: TRBD1; J gene: TRBJ1-4; V gene: TRBV23-1; CDR3 DNA: TGCGCCAGCAGTCCCCCCCAGGCGGGACAGGGGGCGCTGGTTGAAAAACTGTTTTTT; CDR3 protein: CASSPPQAGQGALVEKLFF
clone size: -; D gene: -; J gene: TRBJ2-5; V gene: TRBV15; CDR3 DNA: TGTGCCACCAGCAGAGCGGGGAACCAAGAGACCCAGTACTTC; CDR3 protein: CATSRAGNQETQYF